These 11 T cell receptor beta chains share one sample of origin, sequenced in a study of blood T cell repertoires in COVID-19. Clones were read by immunoSEQ multiplex PCR, and TCRdb kept only the in-frame ones, dropping some. The sample has 120,000 or so clones; around 81% are singletons. The sample was peripheral blood. Every receptor here comes from a man aged 30 to 39 with COVID-19, enrolled during active disease.

This clone was counted once. The gene calls are TRBV7-9 and TRBJ1-1; TRBD1 matches at 7 bases. Germline loops: CDR1 SEHNR, CDR2 FQNEAQ (reference sequence). CDR3 size: 15 residues. Trimming took 4 bases from V and 1 from J; bases not matched to a gene: 6. The DNA of the CDR3 is TGTGCCAGCAGCTGGAACAGGGGTTCGAACACTGAAGCTTTCTTT. Translated, it gives CASSWNRGSNTEAFF.

The chain joins TRBV7-8 to TRBJ2-1; 10 bases match TRBD2. The CDR3 extends over 16 amino acids. Germline V CDR1 and CDR2: SGHVS, FQNEAQ. V shed 5 bases and J 0 bases; nucleotides not matched to a gene: 4. DNA for the CDR3: TGTGCCAGCAGCCGCAGCGGGGGGGCCTCCTACAATGAGCAGTTCTTC. It is translated as CASSRSGGASYNEQFF.

This chain connects TRBV5-4 to TRBJ1-2; D unclear. Trimming shortened V by 2 bases and J by 4 bases, and 15 bases separated the two germline ends. In germline, CDR1 is SGHNT, CDR2 YYREEE (reference sequence). The CDR3 sequence is 15 residues long. CDR3 sequence (DNA): TGTGCCAGCAGCTTTGAGAGGCTCGCCTTCTATGGCTACACCTTC. As protein: CASSFERLAFYGYTF.

The chain joins TRBV6-5 to TRBJ1-2, with D maybe TRBD1 (5 bases). CDR3 length: 13 amino acids. Trimming stripped 6 bases from V and 5 bases from J, with 13 bases between. The germline CDR1 and CDR2 sequences are MNHEY and SVGAGI. For the CDR3, the DNA is TGTGCCAGCAGCCGGGGGGTCGAATATGGCTACACCTTC. This encodes CASSRGVEYGYTF.

V and J are TRBV7-9 and TRBJ1-1, with TRBD1 matching 10 bases. The germline CDR1 and CDR2 sequences are SEHNR and FQNEAQ (reference sequence). The CDR3 length is 15 residues. Trimming removed 4 bases from V and 1 base from J; junction bases left unmatched: 3. The CDR3: CASSYRTGGNTEAFF. The DNA of the CDR3 is TGTGCCAGCAGCTACCGGACAGGGGGGAACACTGAAGCTTTCTTT.

The sample holds a few counts of this clone. V is TRBV11-2 and J is TRBJ1-3; 8 bases are shared with TRBD1. V gave up 0 bases and J gave up 0 bases; unmatched junction bases: 13. This CDR3 is 20 amino acids long. Looked up from germline, CDR1 is SGHAT and CDR2 is FQNNGV. The CDR3 protein is CASSLDPRQGPFYSGNTIYF. CDR3 bases: TGTGCCAGCAGCTTAGATCCGAGACAGGGGCCTTTCTACTCTGGAAACACCATATATTTT.

This clone was seen only a few times. This chain joins TRBV5-6 and TRBJ1-4; D gene unclear. CDR3 size: 14 residues. V lost 4 bases, J lost 0 bases, and 7 bases lay in between. Germline V CDR1 and CDR2: SGHDT, YYEEEE. The CDR3 here is CASSPEATNEKLFF. Written as DNA, the CDR3 is TGTGCCAGCAGCCCAGAAGCAACTAATGAAAAACTGTTTTTT. The full variable domain, its missing parts supplied by reference TRBV5-6 and TRBJ1-4, is DAGVTQSPTHLIKTRGQQVTLRCSPKSGHDTVSWYQQALGQGPQFIFQYYEEEERQRGNFPDRFSGHQFPNYSSELNVNALLLGDSALYLCASSPEATNEKLFFGSGTQLSVL.

This chain uses TRBV19 with TRBJ2-7; 7 bases match TRBD2. The V segment lost 5 bases and the J segment 0 bases; nucleotides outside the gene matches: 4. This CDR3 has 14 residues. CDR1 is LNHDA and CDR2 is SQIVND in the germline V gene (reference sequence). The CDR3 sequence: CASSARGSSYEQYF. DNA for the CDR3: TGTGCCAGTAGTGCCCGCGGGAGCTCCTACGAGCAGTACTTC.

The rearrangement links TRBV10-3 to TRBJ2-3; D is uncertain. V was cut by 6 bases and J by 2 bases, with 18 bases left in between. The CDR3 spans 16 residues. CDR1 and CDR2 from the germline V gene are ENHRY and SYGVKD. The CDR3, as DNA: TGTGCCATCAGCCTAAATAGCCGTTTTACCACAGATACGCAGTATTTT. This sequence encodes CAISLNSRFTTDTQYF.

This clone has ten or more counts. The rearrangement joins TRBV27 to TRBJ1-2; 8 bases match TRBD1. CDR3 length: 17 amino acids. The V gene's germline CDR1 is MNHEY and CDR2 SMNVEV (reference sequence). V was pared by 0 bases and J by 0 bases, with 6 bases of the junction left unmatched. The CDR3 loop is CASSLSIPGQANYGYTF. The CDR3 DNA reads as TGTGCCAGCAGTTTATCGATCCCGGGACAGGCTAACTATGGCTACACCTTC.

CDR3 in amino acids: CASSMDSYQPQHF. CDR3 DNA: TGTGCCAGCAGCATGGACAGCTATCAGCCCCAGCATTTT. This sequence joins TRBV12-3 or TRBV12-4 and TRBJ1-5; a possible D gene is TRBD1 (6 bases). The length of the CDR3 is 13 residues. The ends were cut back, 6 bases at V and 5 bases at J, with 11 bases in the middle.